These T cell receptor beta chains were read from a single sample in a study of blood T cell repertoires in COVID-19. The assay was immunoSEQ multiplex PCR, and TCRdb's table has in-frame clones only and misses some. The sample has about 180,000 clones; approximately 85% are singletons. Sequenced sample: peripheral blood. These receptors came from a human donor with active or convalescent COVID-19. The donor label of this sample is uncertain. The CDR3 runs from the conserved cysteine through the conserved F or W. The D gene is left open where the match is weak. Clone size appears in some rows only: once, few, many, or a class for an expanded clone.

v_gene	d_gene	j_gene	abundance	CDR3nt	CDR3aa
TRBV25-1	TRBD2	TRBJ2-1	.	TGTGCCAGCAGTGCCTCCTCTAGCGGGAGAAACAATGAGCAGTTCTTC	CASSASSSGRNNEQFF
TRBV28	.	TRBJ2-7	.	TGTGCCAGCAGGGGTATGGGGGGGGCATTGCATTTCGAGCAGTACTTC	CASRGMGGALHFEQYF
TRBV4-1	TRBD1	TRBJ2-7	.	TGCGCCAGCAGCCAAGAAAGGGTCCGCAGAGCCGGGACAGCGAACTACGAGCAGTACTTC	CASSQERVRRAGTANYEQYF
TRBV10-1	.	TRBJ2-2	few	TGCGCCAGCAGTGAAGGGGCGAACACCGGGGAGCTGTTTTTT	CASSEGANTGELFF
TRBV7-3	TRBD1	TRBJ1-1	.	TGTGCCAGCAGCTCGACAGGGGGCAACACTGAAGCTTTCTTT	CASSSTGGNTEAFF
TRBV15	.	TRBJ1-3	.	TGTGCCACCAGCGCAGGGTGGGGAAACACCATATATTTT	CATSAGWGNTIYF
TRBV18	TRBD1	TRBJ2-7	.	TGTGCCAGCTCACGACCGGGACAGGGTCCCTACGAGCAGTACTTC	CASSRPGQGPYEQYF
TRBV6-5	.	TRBJ1-5	.	TGTGCCAGCAGTTCAAGTTCAGGTGCAGGTGCTCAGCCCCAGCATTTT	CASSSSSGAGAQPQHF
TRBV13	.	TRBJ1-2	.	TGTGCCAGCAGCTTTCGAGGGATTGGCTACACCTTC	CASSFRGIGYTF
TRBV6-1	.	TRBJ1-5	few	TGTGCCAGCAGTGAGGGCCCCTGGGGCAATCAGCCCCAGCATTTT	CASSEGPWGNQPQHF
TRBV7-9	TRBD2	TRBJ2-3	few	TGTGCCAGCAGTCCAGCAGCGGGAGGTGATACGCAGTATTTT	CASSPAAGGDTQYF
TRBV7-2	.	TRBJ1-5	.	TGTGCCAGCAGCTTAGGGGGCCCTTCAAAGGGGCCCCAGCATTTT	CASSLGGPSKGPQHF
TRBV3-1/TRBV3-2	.	TRBJ2-7	.	TGTGCCAGCAGCCAACAGGCAGCCTACGAGCAGTACTTC	CASSQQAAYEQYF
TRBV9	.	TRBJ2-5	.	TGTGCCAGCAGCGTAGGTCAGAGGGCCGAGGAGACCCAGTACTTC	CASSVGQRAEETQYF
TRBV5-5	TRBD2	TRBJ2-3	.	TGTGCCAGCAGCTTACCCCTCCTTCTAGCGGCAAGCACAGATACGCAGTATTTT	CASSLPLLLAASTDTQYF
TRBV7-6	TRBD2	TRBJ2-7	.	TGTGCCAGCAGCTCGGGACTAGCGGGAACGCTCTCCTACGAGCAGTACTTC	CASSSGLAGTLSYEQYF
TRBV4-1	TRBD1	TRBJ2-7	.	TGCGCCAGCAGCCAAGCTAGGACAGGGAGTAGTGTGGTATCCTACGAGCAGTACTTC	CASSQARTGSSVVSYEQYF
TRBV21-1	.	TRBJ2-3	few	TGTGCCAGCAGCACCCAGGGTTTTTCGGCAGATACGCAGTATTTT	CASSTQGFSADTQYF
TRBV19	TRBD2	TRBJ2-7	.	TGTGCCACCCGCGGGTGGGAGGGGCCCTACGAGCAGTACTTC	CATRGWEGPYEQYF
TRBV28	TRBD1	TRBJ1-3	.	TGTGCCAGCACTACTACAGGGGAAAACACCATATATTTT	CASTTTGENTIYF
TRBV6-5	.	TRBJ2-2	few	TGTGCCAGCAGTCTAGTTAGTCGCGGGGAGCTGTTTTTT	CASSLVSRGELFF
TRBV9	.	TRBJ2-5	.	TGTGCCAGCAGCGTCCCAGGGCCTCTCGGTGAGACCCAGTACTTC	CASSVPGPLGETQYF
TRBV29-1	TRBD1	TRBJ2-7	.	TGCAGCGTGGGACAGATCTCATCTAACGAGCAGTACTTC	CSVGQISSNEQYF
TRBV6-5	TRBD1	TRBJ1-5	.	TGTGCCAGCACCGAGCAGGGGGTCAATCAGCCCCAGCATTTT	CASTEQGVNQPQHF
TRBV6-2/TRBV6-3	TRBD1	TRBJ1-4	.	TGTGCCAGCAGCCAAGGCCAATCATCCGGGACAGGGACTGAAAAACTGTTTTTT	CASSQGQSSGTGTEKLFF
TRBV4-1	.	TRBJ2-6	.	TGCGCCAGCACCCCCTCCGGGGGGCCCGGGGCCAACGTCCTGACTTTC	CASTPSGGPGANVLTF
TRBV6-4	TRBD2	TRBJ2-4	.	TGTGCCAGCAGTCCTAGCGGGAGCGGGGCCAAAAACATTCAGTACTTC	CASSPSGSGAKNIQYF
TRBV7-2	.	TRBJ1-1	few	TGTGCCAGCAGCTTAACTGCCAGGGGCAGGACTGAAGCTTTCTTT	CASSLTARGRTEAFF
TRBV9	TRBD2	TRBJ2-7	.	TGTGCCAGCACCCTATGGGGACTAACTTACGAGCAGTACTTC	CASTLWGLTYEQYF
TRBV18	.	TRBJ2-3	.	TGTGCCAGCTCACCATCGGTCCCCCTAGTGAAAGATACGCAGTATTTT	CASSPSVPLVKDTQYF
TRBV11-2	.	TRBJ1-2	few	TGTGCCAGCAGCTTAGATAACGGACAGCCTACCGGCTACACCTTC	CASSLDNGQPTGYTF
TRBV5-4	TRBD2	TRBJ2-2	.	TGTGCCAGCAGCTTGTTGATCGGCGGGAGGAACACCGGGGAGCTGTTTTTT	CASSLLIGGRNTGELFF
TRBV6-6	TRBD1	TRBJ1-1	.	TGTGCCAGCAGTCAAGGAACAGGACAGGGCCTTTCAGAAGCTTTCTTT	CASSQGTGQGLSEAFF
TRBV12-3/TRBV12-4	.	TRBJ1-2	few	TGTGCCAGCAGTTCTCCAGGCACTAGGGGCTACACCTTC	CASSSPGTRGYTF
TRBV15	TRBD2	TRBJ2-7	.	TGTGCCACCAGCAGAAACCGGGAGGAAGACGAGCAGTACTTC	CATSRNREEDEQYF
TRBV19	.	TRBJ1-5	once	TGTGCCAGTAGTAGGACGGGACTCGGCAATCAGCCCCAGCATTTT	CASSRTGLGNQPQHF
TRBV3-1/TRBV3-2	.	TRBJ1-1	.	TGTGCCAGCAGCCAAGTATCTTGGGGGGGGCACACTGAAGCTTTCTTT	CASSQVSWGGHTEAFF
TRBV12-3/TRBV12-4	.	TRBJ2-7	.	TGTGCCAGCAGTTTATATACTAGAGAAGAGCAGTACTTC	CASSLYTREEQYF
TRBV29-1	TRBD1	TRBJ2-1	.	TGCAGCGCTACGACAGGGTCGGGCTCCTACAATGAGCAGTTCTTC	CSATTGSGSYNEQFF
TRBV10-2	TRBD2	TRBJ2-2	few	TGCGCCAGCAGGACTAGCGGGGGGGGTACCGGGGAGCTGTTTTTT	CASRTSGGGTGELFF
TRBV13	TRBD2	TRBJ2-7	.	TGTGCCAGCAGCCCTCGAGGGAGGGGCTACGAGCAGTACTTC	CASSPRGRGYEQYF
TRBV28	.	TRBJ1-6	.	TGTGCCAGCATTCAGGGTGGCTCCTATAATTCACCCCTCCACTTT	CASIQGGSYNSPLHF
TRBV11-2	.	TRBJ2-5	few	TGTGCCAGCAGGGATCAGGAGCGGGCGCAAGAGACCCAGTACTTC	CASRDQERAQETQYF
TRBV19	TRBD2	TRBJ2-1	.	TGTGCCAGTAGTATTCTCCAGCGGGAGAGGGCGGGTAAAAGTGAGCAGTTCTTC	CASSILQRERAGKSEQFF
TRBV7-2	.	TRBJ2-1	medium-sized	TGTGCCAGCAGCTTATTCGGGAGTTACAATGAGCAGTTCTTC	CASSLFGSYNEQFF
TRBV30	.	TRBJ1-3	once	TGTGCCTGGAGTAAAATAGCGGGCAGACAATCTGGAAACACCATATATTTT	CAWSKIAGRQSGNTIYF
TRBV5-1	.	TRBJ2-5	.	TGCGCCAGCAGCTTGGGGGGTCCCAGGGGAGAGACCCAGTACTTC	CASSLGGPRGETQYF
TRBV11-3	.	TRBJ2-1	.	TGTGCCAGCAGTAGCCAGGGTAATGAGCAGTTCTTC	CASSSQGNEQFF
TRBV4-3	.	TRBJ2-2	.	TGCGCCAGCAGCCCCCTTCCGCACGCCCGAGGCGGGGAGCTGTTTTTT	CASSPLPHARGGELFF
TRBV6-5	.	TRBJ2-1	.	TGTGCCAGCAAAGGGTCAGGGAACAATGAGCAGTTCTTC	CASKGSGNNEQFF
TRBV6-5	TRBD1	TRBJ1-2	.	TGTGCCAGCAGTTACACAAACAGGGGGCGGTCTAGTGGCTACACCTTC	CASSYTNRGRSSGYTF
TRBV3-1/TRBV3-2	.	TRBJ2-5	.	TGTGCCAGCAGTCCCAGTGGACTCAAAGAGACCCAGTACTTC	CASSPSGLKETQYF
TRBV15	TRBD1	TRBJ2-2	few	TGTGCCACCAGCAGAGATGGGGACAGGGAAAGAGGGGAGCTGTTTTTT	CATSRDGDRERGELFF
TRBV6-6	TRBD1	TRBJ2-1	.	TGTGCCAGCAAAGGAGGCGGACAGGGGATCTACAATGAGCAGTTCTTC	CASKGGGQGIYNEQFF
TRBV10-3	TRBD1	TRBJ2-3	.	TGTGCCATCAGTGAAGACAGGGGCTACACAGATACGCAGTATTTT	CAISEDRGYTDTQYF
TRBV5-5	.	TRBJ2-1	.	TGTGCCAGCAGCCCCCAGGTGAGGGGGGGTTACAATGAGCAGTTCTTC	CASSPQVRGGYNEQFF